This T cell receptor beta chain is from a study of CD8+ T cells in alopecia areata. At the level of the study: Patients given treatment had severity scored by the percentage of scalp area affected. Points from the study as a whole: Across lesional scalp, and particularly alopecia totalis/universalis, clonality surpassed that of normal scalp.

Sequencing relied on a cDNA template that was reverse transcribed from extracted RNA. Repertoires were generated with immunoSEQ multiplex PCR, while TCRdb's copy carries only in-frame clones and drops some. Of approximately 140,000 clones in the sample, about 86% are singletons; the top ten hold about 13%. This CDR3 comprises 13 residues. V was cut by 5 bases and J by 0 bases, with 11 bases left in between. The V gene's germline CDR1 is SQVTM and CDR2 ANQGSEA. Treatment reported: oral pan-JAK inhibitor, 5-10 mg twice daily. In its sample, this clone was seen a few times. What it recognizes is unknown. The rearrangement uses TRBV29-1 and TRBJ2-7; unclear D gene. The sample here was CD8+ T cells sorted from blood, taken at week 4, from a patient treated with tofacitinib. The TCR was taken from a human donor with alopecia areata. CDR3: CSVRDSNSYEQYF. The CDR3 DNA follows: TGCAGCGTTCGAGACTCTAACTCCTACGAGCAGTACTTC.